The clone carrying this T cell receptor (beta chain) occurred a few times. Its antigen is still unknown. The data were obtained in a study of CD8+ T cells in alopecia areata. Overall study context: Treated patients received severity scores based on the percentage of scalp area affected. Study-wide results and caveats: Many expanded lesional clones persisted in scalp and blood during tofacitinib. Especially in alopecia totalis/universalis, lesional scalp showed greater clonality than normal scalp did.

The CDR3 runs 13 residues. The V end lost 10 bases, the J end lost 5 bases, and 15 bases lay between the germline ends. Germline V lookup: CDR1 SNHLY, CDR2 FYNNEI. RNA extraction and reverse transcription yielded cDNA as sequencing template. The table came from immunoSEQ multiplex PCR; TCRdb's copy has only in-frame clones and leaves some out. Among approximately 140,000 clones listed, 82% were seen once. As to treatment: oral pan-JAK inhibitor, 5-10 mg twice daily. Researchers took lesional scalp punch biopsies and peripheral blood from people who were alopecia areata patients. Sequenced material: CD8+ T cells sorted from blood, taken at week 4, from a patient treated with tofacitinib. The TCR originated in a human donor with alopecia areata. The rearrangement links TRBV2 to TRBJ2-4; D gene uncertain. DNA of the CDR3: TGTGCCACAATCTCCATTGGGGAAAACATTCAGTACTTC. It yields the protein CATISIGENIQYF.